This TCR beta chain was recovered during a study of cytomegalovirus exposure and HLA in healthy donors. PCR was performed using 60 Vbeta and 13 Jbeta primers. Profiling relied on immunoSEQ multiplex PCR, and the TCRdb table lists in-frame clones only, not all of them. The sample holds over 150,000 clones, about four fifths seen once. Study-level points and caveats: The study had only CMV serostatus as immune exposure information. According to an earlier analysis, most TCR beta V segments yielded productive rearrangements about 90% or about 30% of the time. Near-uniform donor sequencing depth was presumed by presence/absence analyses.

The CDR3 consists of 13 residues. The J segment lost 4 bases and the V segment lost 11 bases, leaving 5 bases of the junction unmatched. CDR1 is SNHLY, CDR2 FYNNEI, per germline. About this clone itself: The antigen is not known.

The gene calls are TRBV2 and TRBJ2-1; 10 bases line up with TRBD2. The origin of this receptor is a man in his thirties or forties in good health and CMV-seropositive. The specimen was PBMCs. This CDR3 is CAAQREGYNEQFF. The CDR3 DNA reads TGTGCCGCCCAGCGGGAGGGGTACAATGAGCAGTTCTTC.